Presented here are 30 T cell receptor beta chains from one specimen sequenced in a study of blood T cell repertoires in COVID-19. Data came from immunoSEQ multiplex PCR; TCRdb stores just in-frame clones and leaves some out. The sample records approximately 55,000 clones, about four fifths being singletons. The source material was peripheral blood. The source of these receptors is a man aged 30 to 45 with COVID-19, enrolled during active disease.

V gene TRBV5-6 combines with J gene TRBJ1-1; tentative D call: TRBD1 (6 bases). V was shortened by 6 bases and J by 1 base, with 7 bases between the two germline ends. The CDR3 sequence is 12 residues long. CDR1 is SGHDT, CDR2 YYEEEE, per germline. CDR3 coding DNA: TGTGCCAGCACACAGGGGAACACTGAAGCTTTCTTT. Translated: CASTQGNTEAFF. Using reference TRBV5-6 and TRBJ1-1 for the parts outside the CDR3, the full variable domain is DAGVTQSPTHLIKTRGQQVTLRCSPKSGHDTVSWYQQALGQGPQFIFQYYEEEERQRGNFPDRFSGHQFPNYSSELNVNALLLGDSALYLCASTQGNTEAFFGQGTRLTVV.

This chain connects TRBV9 to TRBJ2-1; D gene unclear. V lost 0 bases and J 13 bases, leaving 11 bases between the germline ends. This CDR3 region has 12 residues. Germline lookup yields CDR1 SGDLS and CDR2 YYNGEE. As DNA, the CDR3 is TGTGCCAGCAGCGTAGATCTGAAGACACAGTTCTTC. The encoded protein is CASSVDLKTQFF.

The V and J genes are TRBV6-5 and TRBJ1-1; 9 bases map to TRBD1. Germline-derived CDR1 and CDR2 are MNHEY and SVGAGI. With 7 bases clipped from V and 10 bases from J, the junction kept 10 bases outside the gene matches. CDR3 length equals 13 residues. CDR3 bases: TGTGCCAGCATCCCGACAGACAGGGGGATAGCTTTCTTT. This codes for CASIPTDRGIAFF.

This clone was detected once. The rearrangement uses TRBV3-1 (or the pseudogene TRBV3-2) and TRBJ2-2, with TRBD2 matching 12 bases. V lost 0 bases and J lost 6; bases outside the gene matches: 5. Per the germline V gene, CDR1 is LGHDT and CDR2 is YNNKEL (reference sequence). CDR3 size: 17 residues. The CDR3: CASSQDPSGGAPGELFF. DNA of the CDR3: TGTGCCAGCAGCCAAGACCCTAGCGGGGGGGCGCCCGGGGAGCTGTTTTTT.

The chain recombines TRBV10-3 with TRBJ1-1, with unresolved D. Between the trimmed V and J ends, which lost 2 bases and 10 bases, there was a span of 8 bases. CDR3 length: 11 amino acids. Germline CDR1 is ENHRY and CDR2 is SYGVKD. CDR3 protein: CAISEEVGAFF. The DNA of the CDR3 is TGTGCCATCAGTGAGGAGGTTGGAGCTTTCTTT.

CDR3 amino acids: CSASQGGGPYEQYF. The CDR3 DNA reads as TGCAGTGCTAGTCAGGGCGGTGGCCCCTACGAGCAGTACTTC. The chain joins TRBV20-1 to TRBJ2-7, with TRBD1 as a possible D gene (5 bases). CDR3 length: 14 residues. With 3 bases removed from V and 2 bases from J, the gap between germline ends came to 14 bases. CDR1 is DFQATT, CDR2 SNEGSKA, per germline (reference sequence).

The chain carries TRBV21-1 and TRBJ1-5. TRBV21-1 is an annotated pseudogene. This CDR3 spans 16 amino acids. The CDR3 DNA follows: TGTGCCAGCACCGGGGGACCCCGATATAGCAATCAGCCCCAGCATTTT. Its translation is CASTGGPRYSNQPQHF.

A single count supports this clone. This chain joins TRBV14 and TRBJ2-7; 7 bases are shared with TRBD1. The CDR3 has 16 amino acids. From germline, CDR1 is SGHDN and CDR2 FVKESK. V was clipped by 5 bases and J by 3 bases; unmatched bases: 13. CDR3 in DNA: TGTGCCAGCAGCGCTACCGGGACAGCTAAGATCTACGAGCAGTACTTC. Protein: CASSATGTAKIYEQYF.

Note on this clone: The same CDR3 also results from other DNA sequences found in this sample. The chain is built from TRBV11-3 and TRBJ2-2; D is perhaps TRBD2 (7 bases). Germline lookup yields CDR1 SGHNT and CDR2 YENEEA. The CDR3 sequence is 16 residues long. V was clipped by 1 base and J by 3 bases, with 12 bases between them. CDR3 residues: CASSLAGGEYTGELFF. CDR3 DNA: TGTGCCAGCAGCTTAGCGGGGGGCGAGTACACCGGGGAGCTGTTTTTT.

This clone was found once. The chain carries TRBV29-1 and TRBJ2-3, with a tentative D call TRBD1 (5 bases). This CDR3 spans 14 amino acids. CDR1 is SQVTM, CDR2 ANQGSEA, per germline. Trimming took 6 bases from V and 0 from J, leaving 13 bases between them. The CDR3 spells CSVLTDPSTDTQYF. DNA for the CDR3: TGCAGCGTCTTGACAGACCCTAGCACAGATACGCAGTATTTT.

The gene calls are TRBV10-3 and TRBJ2-2; 9 nucleotides match TRBD2. J was trimmed by 2 bases and V by 6 bases; bases with no gene match: 13. The CDR3 runs 18 residues. CDR1 and CDR2 from the germline V gene are ENHRY and SYGVKD. The CDR3 DNA sequence: TGTGCCATCAGCACCGGGACAGCGGGACTAGCTAACACCGGGGAGCTGTTTTTT. Translation: CAISTGTAGLANTGELFF.

The chain has TRBV29-1 and TRBJ1-1; 8 bases map to TRBD1. Germline V gives CDR1 SQVTM, CDR2 ANQGSEA. The CDR3 is 13 residues long. V was pared by 7 bases and J by 1 base, with 5 bases of the junction left unmatched. The CDR3 DNA follows: TGCAGCGCGGACAGGGCGGAGAACACTGAAGCTTTCTTT. Its protein product is CSADRAENTEAFF.

There are a few counts of this clone. The chain carries TRBV5-1 and TRBJ1-2; D is undetermined. The CDR3 runs 15 residues. CDR1 is SGHRS, CDR2 YFSETQ, per germline. The V end was cut by 0 bases, the J end by 8 bases, with 17 bases between. In DNA form, the CDR3 reads TGCGCCAGCAGCTTGGGACGTCCGAGGGAGGAAGGCTACACCTTC. Amino acids: CASSLGRPREEGYTF.

This chain links TRBV28 with TRBJ1-4; TRBD1 agrees at 9 bases. Germline V gives CDR1 MDHEN, CDR2 SYDVKM. The V gene end was trimmed by 3 bases and the J gene end by 10 bases; junction bases not matched to a gene: 18. The CDR3 loop spans 18 amino acids. CDR3 sequence: CASSFSPHRQGEGGKLFF. The CDR3 bases are TGTGCCAGCAGTTTCTCTCCACACCGACAGGGGGAAGGAGGAAAACTGTTTTTT. The whole variable domain, filled in from reference TRBV28 and TRBJ1-4, reads DVKVTQSSRYLVKRTGEKVFLECVQDMDHENMFWYRQDPGLGLRLIYFSYDVKMKEKGDIPEGYSVSREKKERFSLILESASTNQTSMYLCASSFSPHRQGEGGKLFFGSGTQLSVL.

V gene TRBV7-9 combines with J gene TRBJ2-1; D is undetermined. The CDR3 totals 15 residues. With 6 bases removed from V and 4 bases from J, the gap between germline ends came to 16 bases. CDR1 is SEHNR and CDR2 is FQNEAQ in the germline V gene (reference sequence). In DNA form, the CDR3 reads TGTGCCAGCAGACCGATCAACAGACGGTACAATGAGCAGTTCTTC. Translated, it gives CASRPINRRYNEQFF. Using reference TRBV7-9 and TRBJ2-1 for the parts outside the CDR3, the full variable domain is DTGVSQNPRHKITKRGQNVTFRCDPISEHNRLYWYRQTLGQGPEFLTYFQNEAQLEKSRLLSDRFSAERPKGSFSTLEIQRTEQGDSAMYLCASRPINRRYNEQFFGPGTRLTVL.

This rearrangement joins TRBV7-9 to TRBJ1-5; 9 nucleotides align to TRBD1. Germline V gene data show CDR1 as SEHNR and CDR2 as FQNEAQ (reference sequence). J lost 4 bases, V lost 5 bases, and 6 bases had no gene match. The CDR3 is 15 residues long. The CDR3 here is CASSQGTGTNQPQHF. CDR3 nucleotide sequence: TGTGCCAGCAGCCAAGGGACAGGGACTAATCAGCCCCAGCATTTT.

This clone was picked up one time. The chain has TRBV9 and TRBJ1-4; 9 bases line up with TRBD1. This CDR3 has 15 amino acids. Losses at the gene ends were 3 bases for V and 0 bases for J; bases not matched to a gene: 0. Germline V lookup: CDR1 SGDLS, CDR2 YYNGEE. CDR3 sequence (DNA): TGTGCCAGCAGCGGACAGGGGGCAACTAATGAAAAACTGTTTTTT. It yields the protein CASSGQGATNEKLFF.

This clone occurred a few times. The chain has TRBV29-1 and TRBJ2-1; TRBD2 matches 15 bases. The junction had 1 base not matched to a gene; V was cut back by 4 bases and J by 9 bases. CDR3 size: 13 residues. Germline-derived CDR1 and CDR2 are SQVTM and ANQGSEA. CDR3 in DNA: TGCAGCGTTGGGACTAGCGGGGGGGGTGAGCAGTTCTTC. This translates into CSVGTSGGGEQFF.

This clone appeared a single time. The CDR3 sequence is CASSLGSAGNYEQYF. CDR3 DNA sequence: TGTGCCAGCAGTTTAGGCTCGGCAGGAAACTACGAGCAGTACTTC. The V and J genes are TRBV28 and TRBJ2-7; D call uncertain. CDR3 length: 15 residues. Deletions cut 2 bases from V and 3 bases from J, with 14 bases between. Germline values: CDR1 MDHEN, CDR2 SYDVKM.

J is TRBJ2-3 and V is TRBV19, with no clear D. With 1 base removed from V and 5 bases from J, the gap between germline ends came to 7 bases. CDR3 length: 13 residues. The germline V gene encodes CDR1 LNHDA and CDR2 SQIVND (reference sequence). CDR3 in amino acids: CASSIGPKDTQYF. The CDR3 DNA follows: TGTGCCAGTAGTATAGGGCCAAAAGATACGCAGTATTTT.

A single count supports this clone. The chain carries TRBV19 and TRBJ2-1; 13 bases map to TRBD2. From germline, CDR1 is LNHDA and CDR2 SQIVND (reference sequence). V was pared by 5 bases and J by 6 bases, with 16 bases of the junction left unmatched. This CDR3 contains 19 residues. Here the CDR3 DNA reads TGTGCCAGTAGTCCCCGACTAGCGGGGGGCCCTCCAGCGTCCAATGAGCAGTTCTTC. Amino acids: CASSPRLAGGPPASNEQFF.

V and J are TRBV11-3 and TRBJ2-7; no clear D. Germline CDR1 is SGHNT and CDR2 is YENEEA. This CDR3 contains 15 residues. V dropped 0 bases and J dropped 2 bases, with 11 bases sitting between them. CDR3 DNA sequence: TGTGCCAGCAGCTTAGATCTGGGCAGAGCCTACGAGCAGTACTTC. This sequence encodes CASSLDLGRAYEQYF.

This chain joins TRBV7-2 and TRBJ2-7, with D perhaps TRBD2 (5 bases). This CDR3 contains 14 residues. V lost 5 bases and J lost 3, with 14 bases in between. Germline-derived CDR1 and CDR2 are SGHTA and FQGNSA. The chain's CDR3 is CASSLGILYYEQYF. The DNA for the CDR3 is TGTGCCAGCAGCCTCGGGATTCTCTACTACGAGCAGTACTTC.

The chain has TRBV19 and TRBJ2-1; TRBD2 agrees at 8 bases. This CDR3 region has 17 residues. In germline, CDR1 is LNHDA, CDR2 SQIVND (reference sequence). The ends lost 7 bases at V and 0 bases at J; junction bases unmatched: 11. CDR3 sequence (DNA): TGTGCCAGTAATACCCCACAGCGGGAGAGCTCCTACAATGAGCAGTTCTTC. Encoded protein: CASNTPQRESSYNEQFF.

The rearrangement uses TRBV24-1 and TRBJ2-4; maybe TRBD1 (7 bases). V lost 3 bases, J lost 6 bases, and 32 bases lay in between. Per the germline V gene, CDR1 is KGHDR and CDR2 is SFDVKD. This CDR3 contains 21 residues. CDR3 DNA sequence: TGTGCCACCAGTGATAAGGGGCGGGGACAGTCTGACCAGGGGGGATTAAACATTCAGTACTTC. It specifies CATSDKGRGQSDQGGLNIQYF.

V gene TRBV28 combines with J gene TRBJ1-2, with TRBD1 matching over 7 bases. Germline assignment: CDR1 MDHEN and CDR2 SYDVKM. The CDR3 totals 14 residues. V lost 6 bases and J lost 4; bases outside the gene matches: 8. The chain's CDR3 is CASSLPGQSYGYTF. The DNA for the CDR3 is TGTGCCAGCAGCCTCCCGGGACAGAGCTATGGCTACACCTTC.

The genes are TRBV24-1 and TRBJ2-5; TRBD1 matches 8 bases. CDR1 and CDR2 from the germline V gene are KGHDR and SFDVKD. V dropped 10 bases and J dropped 3; count of bases not matched to a gene: 9. This CDR3 has 14 residues. The DNA for the CDR3 is TGTGCCACATCTAGTGCAGGGGGCAAAGAGACCCAGTACTTC. As protein: CATSSAGGKETQYF.

This sequence joins TRBV28 and TRBJ1-2; D possibly corresponds to TRBD1 (5 bases). The germline V and J ends were trimmed by 2 bases and 4 bases, with 14 bases remaining between them. The V gene's germline CDR1 is MDHEN and CDR2 SYDVKM. This CDR3 is built from 15 residues. The CDR3 reads CASSLRGFFSYGYTF. The DNA for the CDR3 is TGTGCCAGCAGTTTAAGGGGTTTTTTTAGCTATGGCTACACCTTC.

This chain joins TRBV6-5 and TRBJ2-1, with TRBD2 identical over 12 bases. Trimming cost V 4 bases and J 8 bases; bases outside gene matches: 9. The CDR3 is 16 amino acids. Germline CDR1 and CDR2: MNHEY and SVGAGI. CDR3 in amino acids: CASSFTSGRKWYEQFF. The CDR3 region has the DNA TGTGCCAGCAGTTTTACTAGCGGGAGGAAGTGGTATGAGCAGTTCTTC.

Worth noting for this clone: The sample contains more than one DNA sequence encoding this CDR3. This chain joins TRBV3-1 (or the pseudogene TRBV3-2) and TRBJ2-5, with D possibly TRBD2 on 5 matching bases. Trimming took 1 base from V and 2 from J, leaving 5 bases between them. Germline values: CDR1 LGHDT, CDR2 YNNKEL (reference sequence). The CDR3 covers 13 residues. CDR3 DNA sequence: TGTGCCAGCAGCCAAGCGGGACAAGAGACCCAGTACTTC. Its protein is CASSQAGQETQYF.